This entry concerns a single TCR beta chain. Its antigen is unknown. Germline-derived CDR1 and CDR2 are SGHRS and YFSETQ. This CDR3 is built from 18 residues. V lost 4 bases, J lost 1 base, and 11 bases stayed unmatched. This sample was included in a study of cytomegalovirus exposure and HLA in healthy donors. Overall study findings and caveats: Productive status was seen about 90% or about 30% of the time for most TCR beta V segments in an earlier analysis. Roughly even sequencing depth across donors was the assumption behind the presence/absence analyses. The authors excluded some V segments, including TRBV6-2 and TRBV6-3, as indistinguishable.

It was with 60 Vbeta and 13 Jbeta primers that the PCR ran. Profiling relied on immunoSEQ multiplex PCR, and the TCRdb table lists in-frame clones only, not all of them. The clone table shows approximately 80,000 clones, with the ten largest holding 1.1%. The genes are TRBV5-1 and TRBJ2-6; 7 positions match TRBD1. The origin of this receptor is a woman between 25 and 40 years old in good health and CMV-seronegative. Source material: PBMCs. This CDR3 is CASSVPRDRPSGANVLTF. In DNA, the CDR3 is TGCGCCAGCAGCGTGCCCCGGGACAGACCTTCTGGGGCCAACGTCCTGACTTTC.